Listed below are T cell receptor beta chains from one sample, sequenced in a study of blood T cell repertoires in COVID-19. Here immunoSEQ multiplex PCR was the method, and the copy in TCRdb shows in-frame clones only, minus some. The repertoire holds approximately 450,000 clones, with about 85% as singletons. Sequencing was performed on PBMCs or T cells enriched from blood (not recorded which). All receptors derive from a woman in her late teens or twenties with acute COVID-19. The CDR3 runs from the conserved cysteine through the conserved F or W. The D gene is left open where the match is weak. Clone size is not always given. Where it is, it says once, few, many or a class for expanded clones.

D gene	clone size	V gene	J gene	CDR3 protein	CDR3 DNA
TRBD1	NA	TRBV6-4	TRBJ2-2	CASSRDRGREWELFF	TGTGCCAGCAGCCGGGACAGGGGGCGTGAATGGGAGCTGTTTTTT
NA	NA	TRBV5-8	TRBJ2-3	CASSLGRMRTTDTQYF	TGTGCCAGCAGCTTGGGCAGGATGCGTACGACAGATACGCAGTATTTT
NA	NA	TRBV27	TRBJ2-7	CASSLAGRTVSYEQYF	TGTGCCAGCAGTTTAGCGGGGAGAACAGTGTCCTACGAGCAGTACTTC
TRBD1	NA	TRBV18	TRBJ1-5	CASSLTSADRVDQPQHF	TGTGCCAGCTCACTAACCTCCGCGGACAGGGTGGATCAGCCCCAGCATTTT
NA	NA	TRBV11-2	TRBJ2-1	CASSLLRRALYSEQFF	TGTGCCAGCAGCTTACTAAGGAGGGCCCTCTATAGTGAGCAGTTCTTC
NA	NA	TRBV27	TRBJ1-5	CASSDRVHGLSNQPQHF	TGTGCCAGCAGCGACCGGGTCCACGGTCTTAGCAATCAGCCCCAGCATTTT
TRBD1	NA	TRBV6-5	TRBJ1-1	CASSLSQNRGAFF	TGTGCCAGCAGTTTGAGCCAGAACAGGGGGGCTTTCTTT
NA	NA	TRBV29-1	TRBJ2-7	CSVGGGPNPYEQYF	TGCAGCGTTGGGGGCGGACCGAACCCCTACGAGCAGTACTTC
NA	NA	TRBV5-6	TRBJ1-5	CASSFRQGGNQPQHF	TGTGCCAGCAGCTTTCGGCAGGGTGGGAATCAGCCCCAGCATTTT
NA	NA	TRBV6-1	TRBJ2-7	CASSETGPGNYEQYF	TGTGCCAGCAGTGAGACAGGCCCCGGAAACTACGAGCAGTACTTC
NA	once	TRBV21-1	TRBJ1-1	CASPRGARTEAFF	TGTGCCAGCCCGCGGGGGGCGCGAACTGAAGCTTTCTTT
TRBD1	NA	TRBV27	TRBJ1-6	CASLSYPGDRGRSPLHF	TGTGCCAGCCTCTCTTATCCCGGGGACAGGGGGCGTTCACCCCTCCACTTT
TRBD1	NA	TRBV9	TRBJ1-2	CASSMGQSYGYTF	TGTGCCAGCAGTATGGGACAGTCCTATGGCTACACCTTC
NA	NA	TRBV5-6	TRBJ2-7	CASSLMGRGYEQYF	TGTGCCAGCAGCTTGATGGGGCGAGGTTACGAGCAGTACTTC
TRBD2	NA	TRBV7-3	TRBJ2-3	CASSFSGDLTDTQYF	TGTGCCAGCAGCTTTAGCGGGGACCTCACAGATACGCAGTATTTT
TRBD1	NA	TRBV2	TRBJ1-6	CASSERSDRGNSPLHF	TGTGCCAGCAGTGAAAGGTCCGACAGGGGGAATTCACCCCTCCACTTT
NA	NA	TRBV3-1/TRBV3-2	TRBJ1-5	CASSQGGSNQPQHF	TGTGCCAGCAGCCAAGGAGGAAGCAATCAGCCCCAGCATTTT
TRBD1	NA	TRBV10-1	TRBJ2-7	CASSESGTGVFYEQYF	TGCGCCAGCAGTGAGTCGGGGACAGGGGTTTTCTACGAGCAGTACTTC
TRBD2	NA	TRBV5-6	TRBJ2-1	CASSLGIISGGAYNEQFF	TGTGCCAGCAGCTTGGGTATTATCAGCGGGGGAGCATACAATGAGCAGTTCTTC
TRBD1	NA	TRBV7-6	TRBJ1-2	CASSPGQGAGGYTF	TGTGCCAGCAGCCCCGGACAGGGGGCGGGGGGCTACACCTTC
NA	NA	TRBV2	TRBJ2-1	CASSTIKFQQFF	TGTGCCAGCAGCACAATCAAGTTCCAGCAGTTCTTC
NA	NA	TRBV2	TRBJ2-7	CASRYSYEQYF	TGTGCCAGCAGGTACAGCTACGAGCAGTACTTC
NA	NA	TRBV4-1	TRBJ2-7	CASSQGLYYEQYF	TGCGCCAGCAGCCAAGGACTCTACTACGAGCAGTACTTC
NA	NA	TRBV28	TRBJ1-5	CASSPPFYSNQPQHF	TGTGCCAGCAGTCCCCCCTTCTATAGCAATCAGCCCCAGCATTTT
TRBD2	NA	TRBV7-2	TRBJ2-3	CASSLSGSTDTQYF	TGTGCCAGCAGCCTTAGCGGGAGCACAGATACGCAGTATTTT
TRBD2	NA	TRBV15	TRBJ2-7	CATSRDRASGTEQYF	TGTGCCACCAGCAGAGATAGGGCTAGCGGGACCGAGCAGTACTTC
TRBD1	NA	TRBV2	TRBJ2-3	CASKSGTGNADTQYF	TGTGCCAGCAAATCCGGGACAGGGAACGCAGATACGCAGTATTTT
NA	NA	TRBV3-1/TRBV3-2	TRBJ2-7	CASSQATLTRQAYEQYF	TGTGCCAGCAGCCAAGCCACCCTCACAAGACAAGCCTACGAGCAGTACTTC